This record covers a single TCR beta chain. What it binds is not known. This sample is part of a study of early stage breast cancer tumors. Study in general: ER+/PR+/HER2- status applied to about 75% of the 16 invasive breast tumors. Study results and caveats: Compared with adjacent normal breast tissue, tumors showed 2 to 3-fold greater T cell density and higher clonality. Tumor and normal breast were distinguished via blood comparison in 14 of 16 patients. Bulk DNA sequencing of unsorted cells missed chain pairing and markers.

The CDR3 runs 14 residues. Looked up from germline, CDR1 is SGHAT and CDR2 is FQNNGV. V gave up 3 bases and J gave up 1 base, with 9 bases separating them. The table came from immunoSEQ multiplex PCR; TCRdb's copy has only in-frame clones and leaves some out. The data contain under 45,000 clones, over 60% of them seen just once; the ten biggest clones take up around 6.7%. Sequenced material: blood. This clonotype was obtained from a person in their fifties or sixties with breast cancer. The genes are TRBV11-2 and TRBJ1-2; weak D call: TRBD1 (5 bases). The CDR3 is CASSFGHYNYGYTF. The CDR3, as DNA: TGTGCCAGCAGCTTCGGACATTATAACTATGGCTACACCTTC.